A selection of T cell receptor beta chains follows, all from one sample in a study of OX40 agonist ivuxolimab in advanced cancers. Assay: immunoSEQ multiplex PCR; the TCRdb copy retains only in-frame clones and omits some. The sample carries around 95,000 clones, around 94% recorded once. The sample consisted of CD4+ or CD8+ T cells sorted from blood, taken in a trial of the OX40 agonist ivuxolimab. The receptors derive from an adult with an advanced solid tumor such as melanoma, head and neck, liver or kidney cancer. CDR3s include the opening cysteine and the closing phenylalanine or tryptophan. D genes are given only for firm matches. A row's size may be missing; if present it is once, few, many or a size class.

J: TRBJ1-5; V: TRBV30; size: .; D: .; CDR3: CAWSVSGRPQHF; DNA: TGTGCCTGGAGTGTATCGGGGAGGCCCCAGCATTTT
J: TRBJ2-3; V: TRBV7-8; size: .; D: .; CDR3: CASRPRDTYTDTQYF; DNA: TGTGCCAGCAGACCCCGGGACACCTACACAGATACGCAGTATTTT
J: TRBJ2-7; V: TRBV28; size: .; D: .; CDR3: CASSSAGRSYEQYF; DNA: TGTGCCAGCAGTTCGGCCGGCAGGAGCTACGAGCAGTACTTC
J: TRBJ1-1; V: TRBV9; size: .; D: TRBD1; CDR3: CASSPTGGTEAFF; DNA: TGTGCCAGCAGTCCCACAGGGGGGACTGAAGCTTTCTTT
J: TRBJ2-1; V: TRBV20-1; size: once; D: .; CDR3: CSTSRNNEQFF; DNA: TGCAGTACTTCACGGAACAATGAGCAGTTCTTC
J: TRBJ1-5; V: TRBV6-5; size: .; D: TRBD1; CDR3: CASSPQGALQPQHF; DNA: TGTGCCAGCAGCCCCCAGGGGGCACTTCAGCCCCAGCATTTT
J: TRBJ2-3; V: TRBV2; size: .; D: .; CDR3: CASSPGRGPDTQYF; DNA: TGTGCCAGCAGCCCCGGACGGGGGCCAGATACGCAGTATTTT
J: TRBJ2-7; V: TRBV5-6; size: .; D: .; CDR3: CASSLYGGELLSSYEQYF; DNA: TGTGCCAGCAGCTTGTATGGAGGGGAGCTCTTAAGCTCCTACGAGCAGTACTTC
J: TRBJ2-5; V: TRBV5-1; size: .; D: .; CDR3: CASSLSEETQYF; DNA: TGCGCCAGCAGCTTGTCCGAAGAGACCCAGTACTTC
J: TRBJ2-3; V: TRBV5-5; size: .; D: TRBD2; CDR3: CASSWAGVTDTQYF; DNA: TGTGCCAGCAGCTGGGCGGGGGTCACAGATACGCAGTATTTT
J: TRBJ2-7; V: TRBV2; size: .; D: .; CDR3: CASSVQGASYEQYF; DNA: TGTGCCAGCAGTGTACAGGGTGCTTCCTACGAGCAGTACTTC
J: TRBJ1-5; V: TRBV5-5; size: .; D: .; CDR3: CASSFYSNQPQHF; DNA: TGTGCCAGCAGCTTCTATAGCAATCAGCCCCAGCATTTT
J: TRBJ1-5; V: TRBV4-1; size: .; D: .; CDR3: CASSQDRPMGDQPQHF; DNA: TGCGCCAGCAGCCAAGATCGGCCCATGGGGGATCAGCCCCAGCATTTT
J: TRBJ2-5; V: TRBV28; size: .; D: .; CDR3: CASSLWGGQETQYF; DNA: TGTGCCAGCAGTTTATGGGGGGGGCAGGAGACCCAGTACTTC
J: TRBJ1-1; V: TRBV6-5; size: .; D: .; CDR3: CASSYRVGTEAFF; DNA: TGTGCCAGCAGTTACAGGGTCGGGACTGAAGCTTTCTTT
J: TRBJ1-6; V: TRBV11-2; size: .; D: .; CDR3: CASSLIGTGLNSPLHF; DNA: TGTGCCAGCAGCTTAATCGGGACGGGGCTGAATTCACCCCTCCACTTT
J: TRBJ1-3; V: TRBV6-1; size: .; D: .; CDR3: CAVAPHTGPGNTIYF; DNA: TGTGCCGTCGCACCCCATACAGGGCCCGGAAACACCATATATTTT
J: TRBJ1-2; V: TRBV6-5; size: .; D: TRBD1; CDR3: CASSSTGLANYGYTF; DNA: TGTGCCAGCAGTTCGACAGGGTTAGCTAACTATGGCTACACCTTC
J: TRBJ1-2; V: TRBV6-5; size: .; D: .; CDR3: CASSRGVGGYGYTF; DNA: TGTGCCAGCAGTCGAGGTGTGGGGGGCTATGGCTACACCTTC
J: TRBJ2-5; V: TRBV28; size: .; D: .; CDR3: CASSFEAGGRALQETQYF; DNA: TGTGCCAGCAGTTTTGAGGCCGGGGGCAGGGCCCTACAAGAGACCCAGTACTTC
J: TRBJ1-2; V: TRBV28; size: .; D: .; CDR3: CASSFSNPGHGYTF; DNA: TGTGCCAGCAGTTTTTCGAACCCTGGACATGGCTACACCTTC
J: TRBJ2-3; V: TRBV10-1; size: .; D: .; CDR3: CASNAEGNSTDTQYF; DNA: TGCGCCAGCAACGCGGAGGGTAACAGCACAGATACGCAGTATTTT
J: TRBJ2-4; V: TRBV28; size: .; D: TRBD1; CDR3: CASSFYRDRGRGKNIQYF; DNA: TGTGCCAGCAGTTTTTACCGGGACAGGGGGCGCGGCAAAAACATTCAGTACTTC
J: TRBJ1-5; V: TRBV29-1; size: .; D: TRBD1; CDR3: CSARDRGSNQPQHF; DNA: TGCAGCGCTCGGGACAGGGGAAGCAATCAGCCCCAGCATTTT
J: TRBJ1-3; V: TRBV4-2; size: .; D: .; CDR3: CASSQELGGSSGNTIYF; DNA: TGTGCCAGCAGCCAAGAACTGGGGGGGTCCTCTGGAAACACCATATATTTT
J: TRBJ2-2; V: TRBV16; size: .; D: .; CDR3: CASSHQMVSLRTGELFF; DNA: TGTGCCAGCAGCCACCAAATGGTTAGTCTACGCACCGGGGAGCTGTTTTTT
J: TRBJ2-5; V: TRBV5-8; size: .; D: .; CDR3: CASRGRQPQETQYF; DNA: TGTGCCAGCAGGGGTCGACAGCCCCAAGAGACCCAGTACTTC
J: TRBJ1-5; V: TRBV29-1; size: .; D: .; CDR3: CSVRAPNQPQHF; DNA: TGCAGCGTTCGGGCCCCAAATCAGCCCCAGCATTTT
J: TRBJ1-5; V: TRBV6-5; size: .; D: .; CDR3: CASSDFGQPQHF; DNA: TGTGCCAGCAGTGACTTCGGCCAGCCCCAGCATTTT
J: TRBJ1-2; V: TRBV6-1; size: .; D: .; CDR3: CASSVINYGYTF; DNA: TGTGCCAGCAGTGTCATCAACTATGGCTACACCTTC
J: TRBJ1-1; V: TRBV11-3; size: .; D: .; CDR3: CASSLGAGSTEAFF; DNA: TGTGCCAGCAGCTTAGGGGCGGGGAGCACTGAAGCTTTCTTT
J: TRBJ2-1; V: TRBV27; size: .; D: TRBD2; CDR3: CASSLYLAGVNNEQFF; DNA: TGTGCCAGCAGTTTATATCTAGCGGGAGTCAACAATGAGCAGTTCTTC
J: TRBJ2-2; V: TRBV4-3; size: .; D: .; CDR3: CASSQEGARTGELFF; DNA: TGCGCCAGCAGCCAAGAGGGGGCGCGTACCGGGGAGCTGTTTTTT